Described below is a single T cell receptor (beta chain) sequence and its context. Its target is not known. One entry per CDR3 protein results from TCRdb running MiXCR on the RT-PCR reads. The data show several thousand distinct CDR3 sequences, 86% seen once. The entry originates in a study of yellow fever vaccine responses in identical twins. Broader study findings: Reportedly, twins showed a vaccine T cell response that looked partly convergent and partly personalized.

This CDR3 has 12 amino acids. V lost 1 base, J lost 7 bases, and 8 bases lay in between. Germline assignment: CDR1 DFQATT and CDR2 SNEGSKA (reference sequence). The chain recombines TRBV20-1 with TRBJ1-5; D unresolved. The sample consisted of T cells from blood (PBMCs), unsorted or a sorted subset (not recorded which), taken before or after yellow fever vaccination (not recorded which). This TCR was sampled from a woman between 18 and 30 years old who received the yellow fever vaccine. The CDR3, as DNA: TGCAGTGCTAGAGTAGTTGGCCAGCCCCAGCATTTT. Its translation is CSARVVGQPQHF.